These 6 T cell receptor beta chains came from one sample sequenced in a study of blood T cell repertoires in COVID-19. The repertoire was sequenced with immunoSEQ multiplex PCR; TCRdb's copy has only in-frame clones and lacks some. The sample carries over 20,000 clones, 91% recorded once. The sequenced material came from peripheral blood. The receptors stem from a woman in her seventies with active COVID-19.

This chain links TRBV9 with TRBJ1-4; TRBD1 aligns across 9 bases. This CDR3 region has 14 residues. CDR1 is SGDLS and CDR2 is YYNGEE in the germline V gene. V lost 2 bases, J lost 4 bases, and 0 bases stayed unmatched. The CDR3 DNA reads TGTGCCAGCAGCGTGGACAGGGGTAATGAAAAACTGTTTTTT. Protein: CASSVDRGNEKLFF.

This chain links TRBV3-1 (or the pseudogene TRBV3-2) with TRBJ2-3; maybe TRBD2 (6 bases). Germline lookup yields CDR1 LGHDT and CDR2 YNNKEL (reference sequence). The CDR3 loop spans 19 amino acids. Trimming took 1 base from V and 0 from J, leaving 20 bases between them. CDR3 protein: CASSQVAPRGSGSTDTQYF. CDR3 DNA sequence: TGTGCCAGCAGCCAAGTGGCCCCGAGGGGTAGCGGCAGCACAGATACGCAGTATTTT.

V gene TRBV7-9 combines with J gene TRBJ1-1; D might be TRBD1 (5 bases). Trimming shortened V by 0 bases and J by 5 bases, and 16 bases separated the two germline ends. Germline CDR1 reads SEHNR; CDR2 reads FQNEAQ (reference sequence). This CDR3 has 16 amino acids. The CDR3 sequence: CASSLAKGGRGTEAFF. Written as DNA, the CDR3 is TGTGCCAGCAGCTTAGCCAAGGGAGGTAGGGGTACTGAAGCTTTCTTT.

This clone was counted once. The rearrangement joins TRBV6-2 or TRBV6-3 to TRBJ2-3, with D maybe TRBD2 (6 bases). V lost 5 bases and J lost 5, with 14 bases in between. The CDR3 covers 14 residues. Germline V gene data show CDR1 as MNHEY and CDR2 as SVGEGT. The CDR3 protein is CASSRLENRDTQYF. CDR3 bases: TGTGCCAGCAGTCGACTAGAAAATAGAGATACGCAGTATTTT.

CDR3 sequence: CASSQSRLAGMSGSGANVLTF. CDR3 sequence (DNA): TGCGCCAGCAGTCAATCGCGCCTAGCGGGAATGTCTGGATCTGGGGCCAACGTCCTGACTTTC. V is TRBV23-1 and J is TRBJ2-6, with 9 nucleotides matching TRBD2. TRBV23-1 is sorted into the ORF group, with uncertain function. The CDR3 is 21 amino acids. V was clipped by 0 bases and J by 1 base; unmatched bases: 13.

This chain links TRBV5-4 with TRBJ2-2, with 8 bases fitting TRBD2. The V and J ends lost 4 bases and 2 bases, in that order; junction bases with no gene match: 4. The germline CDR1 and CDR2 sequences are SGHNT and YYREEE (reference sequence). This CDR3 spans 15 amino acids. This CDR3 reads CASSPSGSNTGELFF. CDR3 DNA: TGTGCCAGCAGCCCTAGCGGGTCCAACACCGGGGAGCTGTTTTTT.